These T cell receptor beta chains were read from a single sample in a study of cytomegalovirus exposure and HLA in healthy donors. The table came from immunoSEQ multiplex PCR; TCRdb's copy has only in-frame clones and leaves some out. This sample has roughly 150,000 clones, with around four fifths found just once. Sequenced: PBMCs. The receptors come from a man aged 45-65 years in good health and CMV-seropositive. The CDR3 runs from the conserved cysteine through the conserved F or W. The D gene is left open where the match is weak. Some rows mark clone size as missing; the rest say once, few, many or name a class of expanded clone.

v_gene: TRBV5-6; j_gene: TRBJ2-2; abundance: -; d_gene: -; CDR3aa: CASISSRNTGELFF; CDR3nt: TGTGCCAGCATATCGTCCAGAAACACCGGGGAGCTGTTTTTT
v_gene: TRBV7-9; j_gene: TRBJ1-2; abundance: -; d_gene: -; CDR3aa: CASSNGGYTF; CDR3nt: TGTGCCAGCAGCAACGGTGGCTACACCTTC
v_gene: TRBV30; j_gene: TRBJ2-3; abundance: -; d_gene: TRBD2; CDR3aa: CALGLAGGRRSSDTQYF; CDR3nt: TGTGCCTTGGGGCTAGCGGGAGGGAGGCGGTCGTCGGATACGCAGTATTTT
v_gene: TRBV30; j_gene: TRBJ2-7; abundance: -; d_gene: -; CDR3aa: CAWNRETYEQYF; CDR3nt: TGTGCCTGGAACAGGGAGACCTACGAGCAGTACTTC
v_gene: TRBV2; j_gene: TRBJ2-1; abundance: few; d_gene: -; CDR3aa: CASKTDNEQFF; CDR3nt: TGTGCCAGCAAGACAGACAATGAGCAGTTCTTC
v_gene: TRBV28; j_gene: TRBJ2-3; abundance: -; d_gene: TRBD2; CDR3aa: CAGSSGRLQRGTDTQYF; CDR3nt: TGTGCCGGCAGTAGCGGGAGGCTCCAAAGGGGCACAGATACGCAGTATTTT
v_gene: TRBV30; j_gene: TRBJ2-1; abundance: -; d_gene: TRBD2; CDR3aa: CAWSGRTSGDHYNEQFF; CDR3nt: TGTGCCTGGAGTGGGAGAACTAGCGGGGACCACTACAATGAGCAGTTCTTC
v_gene: TRBV11-1; j_gene: TRBJ2-7; abundance: -; d_gene: TRBD2; CDR3aa: CASSSLAGGSYEQYF; CDR3nt: TGTGCCAGCAGCTCACTAGCGGGAGGCTCCTACGAGCAGTACTTC
v_gene: TRBV9; j_gene: TRBJ1-2; abundance: once; d_gene: TRBD1; CDR3aa: CASSPPVMGTGFNYGYTF; CDR3nt: TGTGCCAGCAGCCCCCCCGTGATGGGGACAGGATTTAACTATGGCTACACCTTC
v_gene: TRBV19; j_gene: TRBJ1-1; abundance: -; d_gene: TRBD1; CDR3aa: CASSMDRGVMNTEAFF; CDR3nt: TGTGCCAGTAGTATGGACAGGGGAGTCATGAACACTGAAGCTTTCTTT
v_gene: TRBV6-5; j_gene: TRBJ2-5; abundance: -; d_gene: TRBD2; CDR3aa: CASRILAGGEETQYF; CDR3nt: TGTGCCAGCAGAATTCTAGCGGGAGGAGAAGAGACCCAGTACTTC